This T cell receptor (beta chain) was sequenced for a study of beta chain features in type 1 diabetes (dated by TCRdb to the late 2010s). As for the study more broadly: Mean age, gender distribution, total cell number and subset yield were not different between patients and healthy donors. Regulatory and stem cell-like memory subsets were isolated from only 8 patients and roughly 8 healthy donors, whereas naive and central memory subsets came from all 28 donors. A total of 100 million to 110 million sorted cells were examined across all samples, and a strong correlation was observed between cell number per subset and RNA yield. In the study, recently diagnosed type 1 diabetes patients and matched healthy donors were compared on the TCRB repertoires of their sorted circulating CD4+ T cell subsets.

In the germline V gene (reference sequence), CDR1 corresponds to GTSNPN and CDR2 to SVGIG. Measured from the cysteine to the phenylalanine, the CDR3 is 14 residues long. Only the CDR3 DNA is retained, 42 bases long and in frame from the first base. V is shortened by 5 bases, J by 1 base, and the region joining them spans 14 bases. The High Capacity cDNA Reverse Transcription Kit was used to reverse transcribe all of the isolated RNA, meaning that expressed TCRB transcripts were what got sequenced. Deep immunoSEQ sequencing was applied to naive, central memory and regulatory T cell samples, giving an average of roughly 3.5 million total reads per sample. Sorted cells were lysed in RLT buffer and RNA was extracted with DNase-treated RNeasy Micro or Mini kits, depending on cell number. To prevent cross-contamination, every cell subset was processed on its own, while patient and healthy donor samples were processed together. TCRB sequences were amplified from cDNA with the immunoSEQ multiplex PCR, producing 87-bp fragments spanning the CDR3 region. The amplicons were sequenced using the Illumina HiSeq platform. On the authors' methods: PCR bias was corrected computationally using synthetic template baselines, and reads within Hamming distance 2 were collapsed, with unmergeable singletons discarded. Reads were aligned to IMGT to assign V, D and J genes, CDR3 length, and insertions or deletions at six rearrangement sites. Within each subset, clonotype counts were normalized to sorted cell number, after which true diversity and Gini coefficients were computed with the tcR R package. Repertoire sharing was quantified using the overlap coefficient calculated on TCRB nucleotide sequences. Out-of-frame TCRB sequences from naive cells were analyzed to stand in for the pre-selection repertoire. TCRdb provides this immuneACCESS table in a form limited to in-frame rearrangements. Some clones are lacking; in checked studies, under half of them reflect an unresolved V gene, and why the rest are absent is not known. V and J calls plus clone size are reproduced from that table; the DNA served to infer D and trimming. The sample table holds under 400,000 clones, of which roughly an eighth were seen once. The ten largest clones represent approximately 0.015% of the sample.

Each donor gave one peripheral blood draw, averaging roughly 100 mL, which was collected into heparinised tubes. Naive, central memory, regulatory and stem cell-like memory CD4+ T cells were sorted on a BD FACSAria II using a panel including CD45RO, CCR7, CD25, CD127, CD95 and CD27. Every sorted population had a purity above 98%. Right away, PBMCs were isolated by Lymphoprep density gradient centrifugation and were stained directly, with no culture step. Samples were stained and sorted in pairs, with one healthy donor and one patient per experiment, so that batch effects were minimized. The full study reports these points: Because small numbers of individuals were included in the HLA sub-analyses, any influence of HLA type on TCRB rearrangement was left unresolved. Naive, central memory and regulatory TCRB repertoires appeared more similar among patients than among healthy donors. At VDJ recombination sites, patients with type 1 diabetes made fewer insertions and deleted more nucleotides, a pattern implying thymic rearrangement abnormalities. A moderate but significant shortening of TCRB CDR3 length was observed in type 1 diabetes patients in all four CD4+ subsets. Shorter templates might be favored by PCR, yet because patient and control samples were amplified and corrected together, any such skew would affect both groups equally. Sequencing cDNA rather than genomic DNA could over-represent highly expressing activated cells, although activation and CD3 levels did not differ between groups.

With regard to this clone: Its antigen is not yet known. No base qualities exist here, and no much larger clone lies one base off it.

The chain is encoded by TRBV30 joined to TRBJ1-1; a weak D assignment points to TRBD1 (5 bases agree). The TCR sequence derives from a man aged 18 to 30 in good health. The sample comprised naive CD4+ T cells from blood. The cell subset or site tag for this specimen amounts to: true naive CD4+ T cells. The DNA sequence is TGTGCCTGGGTGGGCCCAGGACAGAACACTGAAGCTTTCTTT. This translates into CAWVGPGQNTEAFF.